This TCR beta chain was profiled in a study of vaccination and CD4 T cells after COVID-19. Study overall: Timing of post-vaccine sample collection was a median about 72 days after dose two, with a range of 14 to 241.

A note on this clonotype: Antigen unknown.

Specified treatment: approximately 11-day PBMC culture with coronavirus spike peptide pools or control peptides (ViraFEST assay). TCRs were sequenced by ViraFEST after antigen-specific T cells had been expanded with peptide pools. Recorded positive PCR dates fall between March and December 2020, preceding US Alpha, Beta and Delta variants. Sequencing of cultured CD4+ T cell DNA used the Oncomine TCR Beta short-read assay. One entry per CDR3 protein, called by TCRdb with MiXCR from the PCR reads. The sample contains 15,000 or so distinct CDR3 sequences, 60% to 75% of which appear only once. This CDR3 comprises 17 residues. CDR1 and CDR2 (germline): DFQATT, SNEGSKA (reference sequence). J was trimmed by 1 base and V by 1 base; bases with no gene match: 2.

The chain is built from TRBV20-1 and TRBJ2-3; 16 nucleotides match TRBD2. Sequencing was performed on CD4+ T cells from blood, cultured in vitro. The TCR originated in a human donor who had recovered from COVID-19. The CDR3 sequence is CSARAGTSGRGTDTQYF. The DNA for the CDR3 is TGCAGTGCTAGAGCCGGGACTAGCGGGAGGGGCACAGATACGCAGTATTTT.